What follows are 8 T cell receptor beta chains derived from one specimen sequenced in a study of blood T cell repertoires in COVID-19. Sequencing was performed with immunoSEQ multiplex PCR; in TCRdb, only in-frame clones are kept and a portion is missing. The repertoire has roughly 250,000 clones, approximately 90% of them found once; the top ten carry 1.2%. The sample consisted of PBMCs or T cells enriched from blood (not recorded which). Every receptor here comes from a woman between 40 and 55 years old with acute COVID-19.

V usage is TRBV7-9 and J usage is TRBJ1-4, with 7 bases identical to TRBD1. There are 19 residues in the CDR3. Germline V gene data show CDR1 as SEHNR and CDR2 as FQNEAQ (reference sequence). The junction had 16 bases not matched to a gene; V was cut back by 6 bases and J by 0 bases. CDR3 nucleotides: TGTGCCAGCAGTTTTAGGAGGGGGCCAATGGATGCAACTAATGAAAAACTGTTTTTT. Protein: CASSFRRGPMDATNEKLFF.

This chain joins TRBV24-1 and TRBJ2-3, with 9 bases aligning to TRBD1. With 7 bases clipped from V and 2 bases from J, the junction kept 6 bases outside the gene matches. Germline V gene sequence: CDR1 KGHDR, CDR2 SFDVKD. This CDR3 has 15 amino acids. CDR3 region: CATSGGQGYTDTQYF. The CDR3 DNA sequence: TGTGCCACCAGCGGGGGACAGGGTTACACAGATACGCAGTATTTT.

As to this clone: The junction and the germline gene differ at one end; a read error may be behind it. The chain carries TRBV30 and TRBJ2-2; TRBD1 aligns across 8 bases. Germline CDR1 and CDR2: GTSNPN and SVGIG (reference sequence). CDR3 size: 13 residues. The CDR3 bases are TGCACTGGGACAGGTAGTAACACCGGGGAGCTGTTTTTT. Residues: CTGTGSNTGELFF.

The rearrangement links TRBV4-1 to TRBJ2-5; D is perhaps TRBD2 (5 bases). Germline V gene data show CDR1 as MGHRA and CDR2 as YSYEKL. This CDR3 is built from 14 residues. Trimming left V 1 base short and J 4 bases short, with 10 bases between. The CDR3 here is CASSQALARETQYF. In DNA form, the CDR3 reads TGCGCCAGCAGCCAAGCCCTAGCTAGAGAGACCCAGTACTTC.

About this clone itself: One end of the junction fails to match germline, which may point to a read error. The chain uses TRBV4-1 and TRBJ2-7; D might be TRBD1 (6 bases). The CDR3 sequence is 15 residues long. Germline assignment: CDR1 MGHRA and CDR2 YSYEKL. For the CDR3, the DNA is TGCGCCAGCAGCCAAGCAGGGGCGAAACCCTATGAGCAGTACTTC. Its translation: CASSQAGAKPYEQYF.

V gene TRBV7-9 combines with J gene TRBJ2-5; 8 bases match TRBD2. The CDR3 contains 16 residues. Germline CDR1 is SEHNR and CDR2 is FQNEAQ (reference sequence). V lost 5 bases and J lost 2; bases outside the gene matches: 10. The CDR3 spells CASSHRDKRGQETQYF. CDR3 sequence (DNA): TGTGCCAGCAGCCACAGGGATAAGCGGGGGCAAGAGACCCAGTACTTC.

This chain connects TRBV9 to TRBJ2-4, with 7 positions matching TRBD1. Germline V gives CDR1 SGDLS, CDR2 YYNGEE. The CDR3 consists of 15 residues. J was trimmed by 5 bases and V by 4 bases; bases with no gene match: 9. The CDR3 bases are TGTGCCAGCAGCCAATTCACAGGGGCGGAAAACATTCAGTACTTC. Translated: CASSQFTGAENIQYF.

The genes are TRBV28 and TRBJ2-7, with 7 bases lining up with TRBD1. Unmatched junction bases numbered 10, after V lost 3 bases and J lost 2 bases. Germline assignment: CDR1 MDHEN and CDR2 SYDVKM. The CDR3 is 16 amino acids. The CDR3 bases are TGTGCCAGCAGTTTCCCACCGACAGGGCTCGCCTACGAGCAGTACTTC. It is translated as CASSFPPTGLAYEQYF.